Detailed here is one T cell receptor (beta chain). Its antigen is unidentified. Trimming pared 2 bases from V and 0 bases from J, leaving 14 bases between. CDR1 SEHNR and CDR2 FQNEAQ come from the germline V gene (reference sequence). The CDR3 is 17 residues long. This sample stems from a study of blood T cells in healthy people across ages. The authors ran a second PCR of 7 to 11 cycles using a sample-barcoded 5' primer and a J-beta primer mix. TCRdb reprocessed the 5' RACE reads via MiXCR and lists one record per CDR3 protein. Of 800,000 to 900,000 distinct CDR3 sequences detected, about 59% appear once; the ten largest clones hold around 30%. Study-wide findings and caveats: Unknown donor CMV status possibly confounded expanded clonotype changes.

The source is a man under 40 in good health. The chain couples TRBV7-9 to TRBJ2-1; D unresolved. The sample was blood. The CDR3 DNA follows: TGTGCCAGCAGCTTATTCGACGTGATAAGCTCCTACAATGAGCAGTTCTTC. Translating gives CASSLFDVISSYNEQFF.